These T cell receptor beta chains were read from a single sample in a study of sequential checkpoint blockade in melanoma. The data were produced by immunoSEQ multiplex PCR, yet TCRdb's version contains in-frame clones alone and is incomplete. Here the sample spans fewer than 20,000 clones, roughly 53% being singletons. This specimen consisted of CD8+ T cells sorted from blood (inferred from file names), obtained from a patient given nivolumab and ipilimumab in sequence. The receptors derive from a human donor with melanoma. Each CDR3 is given with its conserved first and last residue. D genes are given only for firm matches. Size values are once, few and many counts, or a class for expanded clones, and some rows have none.

d_call: NA; j_call: TRBJ1-4; v_call: TRBV7-2; cdr3_length: 14; clone_size: NA; cdr3_aa: CASSSYSFNEKLFF; cdr3_nt: TGTGCCAGCAGCTCGTACAGCTTCAATGAAAAACTGTTTTTT
d_call: TRBD2; j_call: TRBJ2-1; v_call: TRBV15; cdr3_length: 17; clone_size: NA; cdr3_aa: CATSSARAGGSIGEQFF; cdr3_nt: TGTGCCACCAGCAGTGCTCGAGCGGGAGGTAGTATCGGTGAGCAGTTCTTC
d_call: TRBD2; j_call: TRBJ2-1; v_call: TRBV6-5; cdr3_length: 15; clone_size: NA; cdr3_aa: CASTDSTSEYNEQFF; cdr3_nt: TGTGCCAGCACCGACTCGACTAGCGAGTACAATGAGCAGTTCTTC
d_call: TRBD2; j_call: TRBJ2-1; v_call: TRBV5-1; cdr3_length: 17; clone_size: once; cdr3_aa: CASSLELAGGYNNEQFF; cdr3_nt: TGCGCCAGCAGCTTGGAACTAGCGGGGGGGTATAACAATGAGCAGTTCTTC
d_call: NA; j_call: TRBJ2-1; v_call: TRBV5-1; cdr3_length: 16; clone_size: NA; cdr3_aa: CASSFGSGGAYNEQFF; cdr3_nt: TGCGCCAGCAGCTTTGGAAGTGGGGGCGCCTACAATGAGCAGTTCTTC
d_call: NA; j_call: TRBJ2-7; v_call: TRBV6-1; cdr3_length: 13; clone_size: NA; cdr3_aa: CASSHGLGYEQYF; cdr3_nt: TGTGCCAGCAGTCACGGGTTGGGCTACGAGCAGTACTTC
d_call: TRBD1; j_call: TRBJ2-5; v_call: TRBV5-4; cdr3_length: 15; clone_size: NA; cdr3_aa: CASSLWTGLRETQYF; cdr3_nt: TGTGCCAGCAGCCTTTGGACAGGCCTACGGGAGACCCAGTACTTC
d_call: TRBD1; j_call: TRBJ2-5; v_call: TRBV29-1; cdr3_length: 13; clone_size: NA; cdr3_aa: CSVEVGGRETQYF; cdr3_nt: TGCAGCGTTGAAGTAGGGGGCAGGGAGACCCAGTACTTC
d_call: TRBD2; j_call: TRBJ2-1; v_call: TRBV9; cdr3_length: 17; clone_size: NA; cdr3_aa: CASSRGGVWGTDNEQFF; cdr3_nt: TGTGCCAGCAGCCGGGGGGGGGTTTGGGGCACGGACAATGAGCAGTTCTTC
d_call: NA; j_call: TRBJ1-6; v_call: TRBV7-3; cdr3_length: 15; clone_size: NA; cdr3_aa: CASSLTVGLGSPLHF; cdr3_nt: TGTGCCAGCAGCTTAACTGTGGGGCTGGGCTCACCCCTCCACTTT
d_call: TRBD1; j_call: TRBJ2-1; v_call: TRBV25-1; cdr3_length: 16; clone_size: NA; cdr3_aa: CASSDYRTGDVDEQFF; cdr3_nt: TGTGCCAGCAGTGATTATCGGACAGGGGATGTCGATGAGCAGTTCTTC
d_call: NA; j_call: TRBJ2-1; v_call: TRBV7-9; cdr3_length: 19; clone_size: NA; cdr3_aa: CASSPGPKLAEIFKNEQFF; cdr3_nt: TGTGCCAGCAGCCCCGGACCCAAGTTAGCGGAAATCTTTAAGAATGAGCAGTTCTTC
d_call: TRBD2; j_call: TRBJ2-2; v_call: TRBV7-9; cdr3_length: 16; clone_size: NA; cdr3_aa: CASSLSSGSYTGELFF; cdr3_nt: TGTGCCAGCAGCCTCTCTAGCGGGAGTTACACCGGGGAGCTGTTTTTT
d_call: NA; j_call: TRBJ2-7; v_call: TRBV5-4; cdr3_length: 14; clone_size: NA; cdr3_aa: CASSQAQSTYEQYF; cdr3_nt: TGCGCCAGCAGCCAAGCGCAGTCCACCTACGAGCAGTACTTC
d_call: TRBD2; j_call: TRBJ2-1; v_call: TRBV6-6; cdr3_length: 16; clone_size: NA; cdr3_aa: CASRSRIREEFDEQFF; cdr3_nt: TGTGCCAGCAGGAGTAGGATCCGGGAGGAATTTGATGAGCAGTTCTTC
d_call: NA; j_call: TRBJ2-7; v_call: TRBV5-6; cdr3_length: 14; clone_size: few; cdr3_aa: CASSSGMWPYEQYF; cdr3_nt: TGTGCCAGCAGCTCAGGGATGTGGCCCTACGAGCAGTACTTC
d_call: TRBD2; j_call: TRBJ2-7; v_call: TRBV2; cdr3_length: 17; clone_size: NA; cdr3_aa: CASTPMTTSGSSYEQYF; cdr3_nt: TGTGCCAGCACCCCGATGACGACTAGCGGGAGCTCCTACGAGCAGTACTTC
d_call: NA; j_call: TRBJ1-2; v_call: TRBV6-5; cdr3_length: 13; clone_size: once; cdr3_aa: CASSYGRGAGYTF; cdr3_nt: TGTGCCAGCAGTTATGGGCGGGGAGCGGGCTACACCTTC
d_call: TRBD1; j_call: TRBJ1-4; v_call: TRBV6-6; cdr3_length: 15; clone_size: few; cdr3_aa: CASSSGTGDLGKLFF; cdr3_nt: TGTGCCAGCAGTTCCGGGACAGGGGACTTGGGAAAACTGTTTTTT
d_call: TRBD2; j_call: TRBJ2-1; v_call: TRBV11-2; cdr3_length: 16; clone_size: NA; cdr3_aa: CASSLVLAGGYNEQLF; cdr3_nt: TGTGCCAGCAGCTTAGTCCTAGCGGGGGGATACAATGAGCAGCTCTTC
d_call: TRBD1; j_call: TRBJ2-1; v_call: TRBV9; cdr3_length: 15; clone_size: medium-sized; cdr3_aa: CASSRGQGFTNEQFF; cdr3_nt: TGTGCCAGCAGCAGGGGACAGGGATTCACAAATGAGCAGTTCTTC
d_call: NA; j_call: TRBJ1-5; v_call: TRBV7-9; cdr3_length: 13; clone_size: NA; cdr3_aa: CASSFNSNQPQHF; cdr3_nt: TGTGCCAGCAGCTTCAATAGCAATCAGCCCCAGCATTTT
d_call: NA; j_call: TRBJ1-1; v_call: TRBV5-4; cdr3_length: 13; clone_size: NA; cdr3_aa: CASSSGQYTEAFF; cdr3_nt: TGTGCCAGCAGCTCAGGACAGTACACTGAAGCTTTCTTT
d_call: TRBD2; j_call: TRBJ2-5; v_call: TRBV9; cdr3_length: 15; clone_size: NA; cdr3_aa: CASSPGVAGDETQYF; cdr3_nt: TGTGCCAGCAGCCCCGGGGTAGCGGGAGATGAGACCCAGTACTTC
d_call: NA; j_call: TRBJ2-2; v_call: TRBV25-1; cdr3_length: 18; clone_size: NA; cdr3_aa: CASSEFWSAEGRTGELFF; cdr3_nt: TGTGCCAGCAGTGAATTCTGGTCGGCAGAGGGCCGAACCGGGGAGCTGTTTTTT
d_call: TRBD1; j_call: TRBJ2-7; v_call: TRBV7-9; cdr3_length: 14; clone_size: few; cdr3_aa: CASSLGLQGGEQYF; cdr3_nt: TGTGCCAGCAGCTTAGGTCTACAGGGGGGCGAGCAGTACTTC
d_call: NA; j_call: TRBJ1-2; v_call: TRBV19; cdr3_length: 15; clone_size: NA; cdr3_aa: CASSPGSGTYYGYTF; cdr3_nt: TGTGCCAGTAGTCCGGGGTCAGGGACTTACTATGGCTACACCTTC
d_call: TRBD1; j_call: TRBJ2-7; v_call: TRBV18; cdr3_length: 16; clone_size: NA; cdr3_aa: CASSPKTGRTSYEQYF; cdr3_nt: TGTGCCAGCTCACCAAAGACAGGGAGAACCTCCTACGAGCAGTACTTC
d_call: TRBD1; j_call: TRBJ1-2; v_call: TRBV6-1; cdr3_length: 11; clone_size: NA; cdr3_aa: CASSTGDGYTF; cdr3_nt: TGTGCCAGCAGCACAGGGGACGGCTACACCTTC
d_call: TRBD2; j_call: TRBJ2-1; v_call: TRBV19; cdr3_length: 16; clone_size: NA; cdr3_aa: CASSIELTSGSYEQFF; cdr3_nt: TGTGCCAGTAGTATAGAGCTGACTAGCGGGAGTTATGAGCAGTTCTTC
d_call: NA; j_call: TRBJ2-7; v_call: TRBV7-9; cdr3_length: 15; clone_size: NA; cdr3_aa: CASSWGLQDVYEQYF; cdr3_nt: TGTGCCAGCAGCTGGGGCCTCCAAGACGTCTACGAGCAGTACTTC
d_call: TRBD1; j_call: TRBJ1-2; v_call: TRBV4-1; cdr3_length: 17; clone_size: NA; cdr3_aa: CASSQDADRAINYGYTF; cdr3_nt: TGCGCCAGCAGCCAAGATGCGGACAGGGCAATAAACTATGGCTACACCTTC
d_call: TRBD1; j_call: TRBJ2-7; v_call: TRBV7-6; cdr3_length: 15; clone_size: NA; cdr3_aa: CASSLSTGGTYEQYF; cdr3_nt: TGTGCCAGCAGCTTATCGACAGGGGGGACCTACGAGCAGTACTTC
d_call: NA; j_call: TRBJ1-1; v_call: TRBV6-1; cdr3_length: 14; clone_size: NA; cdr3_aa: CASSLWATNTEAFF; cdr3_nt: TGTGCCAGCTCTTTGTGGGCAACGAACACTGAAGCTTTCTTT
d_call: NA; j_call: TRBJ2-7; v_call: TRBV5-5; cdr3_length: 14; clone_size: NA; cdr3_aa: CASSLGQGHYEQYF; cdr3_nt: TGTGCCAGCAGCTTGGGGCAGGGGCACTACGAGCAGTACTTC
d_call: TRBD1; j_call: TRBJ1-3; v_call: TRBV4-1; cdr3_length: 16; clone_size: few; cdr3_aa: CASSQEAGTGGDTIYF; cdr3_nt: TGCGCCAGCAGCCAAGAAGCCGGGACAGGGGGGGACACCATATATTTT
d_call: NA; j_call: TRBJ2-2; v_call: TRBV29-1; cdr3_length: 13; clone_size: few; cdr3_aa: CSADRGGPGELFF; cdr3_nt: TGCAGCGCTGACAGGGGAGGGCCCGGGGAGCTGTTTTTT
d_call: NA; j_call: TRBJ2-1; v_call: TRBV7-6; cdr3_length: 15; clone_size: few; cdr3_aa: CASSLTSPTLDEQFF; cdr3_nt: TGTGCCAGCAGCCTTACTAGCCCCACCTTGGATGAGCAGTTCTTC
d_call: NA; j_call: TRBJ1-2; v_call: TRBV5-8; cdr3_length: 12; clone_size: NA; cdr3_aa: CASSLLAFGYTF; cdr3_nt: TGTGCCAGCAGCTTGCTAGCGTTTGGCTACACCTTC
d_call: TRBD2; j_call: TRBJ2-7; v_call: TRBV27; cdr3_length: 14; clone_size: NA; cdr3_aa: CASSPTSGPYEQYF; cdr3_nt: TGTGCCAGCAGTCCGACTAGCGGGCCTTACGAGCAGTACTTC
d_call: NA; j_call: TRBJ2-1; v_call: TRBV19; cdr3_length: 13; clone_size: NA; cdr3_aa: CASSPSSYNEQFF; cdr3_nt: TGTGCCAGTAGTCCCTCCTCCTACAATGAGCAGTTCTTC
d_call: NA; j_call: TRBJ1-4; v_call: TRBV29-1; cdr3_length: 14; clone_size: few; cdr3_aa: CSVETEGYNEKLFF; cdr3_nt: TGCAGCGTTGAGACAGAAGGATATAATGAAAAACTGTTTTTT
d_call: TRBD2; j_call: TRBJ2-1; v_call: TRBV7-9; cdr3_length: 14; clone_size: few; cdr3_aa: CASSPERGNNEQFF; cdr3_nt: TGTGCCAGCAGCCCCGAGCGGGGGAACAATGAGCAGTTCTTC
d_call: TRBD2; j_call: TRBJ2-1; v_call: TRBV19; cdr3_length: 16; clone_size: NA; cdr3_aa: CASSIDQSAGELEQFF; cdr3_nt: TGTGCCAGTAGTATAGATCAATCAGCGGGAGAGCTTGAGCAGTTCTTC
d_call: NA; j_call: TRBJ2-2; v_call: TRBV6-5; cdr3_length: 14; clone_size: NA; cdr3_aa: CASSLSQNTGELFF; cdr3_nt: TGTGCCAGCAGTTTATCACAGAACACCGGGGAGCTGTTTTTT
d_call: NA; j_call: TRBJ2-7; v_call: TRBV19; cdr3_length: 14; clone_size: NA; cdr3_aa: CASSIEAGNYEQYF; cdr3_nt: TGTGCCAGTAGTATAGAAGCAGGAAACTACGAGCAGTACTTC
d_call: TRBD2; j_call: TRBJ2-2; v_call: TRBV7-3; cdr3_length: 17; clone_size: NA; cdr3_aa: CASSLGPLAGHTGELFF; cdr3_nt: TGTGCCAGCAGCTTAGGACCTCTAGCGGGGCACACCGGGGAGCTGTTTTTT
d_call: NA; j_call: TRBJ1-2; v_call: TRBV2; cdr3_length: 13; clone_size: medium-sized; cdr3_aa: CATQHRDFYGYTF; cdr3_nt: TGTGCCACACAACACAGGGATTTCTATGGCTACACCTTC
d_call: NA; j_call: TRBJ2-7; v_call: TRBV4-1; cdr3_length: 14; clone_size: NA; cdr3_aa: CASSLGIAQYEQYF; cdr3_nt: TGCGCCAGCAGCCTGGGAATAGCGCAGTACGAGCAGTACTTC
d_call: NA; j_call: TRBJ1-3; v_call: TRBV6-5; cdr3_length: 16; clone_size: NA; cdr3_aa: CASSYLTGSSGNTIYF; cdr3_nt: TGTGCCAGCAGTTATCTTACGGGGAGCTCTGGAAACACCATATATTTT
d_call: NA; j_call: TRBJ1-6; v_call: TRBV5-3; cdr3_length: 13; clone_size: few; cdr3_aa: CASSLNLNSPLHF; cdr3_nt: TGTGCCAGCAGCTTGAATCTTAATTCACCCCTCCACTTT
d_call: TRBD1; j_call: TRBJ2-1; v_call: TRBV11-2; cdr3_length: 16; clone_size: NA; cdr3_aa: CASSSVGDRGLNEQFF; cdr3_nt: TGTGCCAGCAGCTCGGTAGGGGACAGGGGGCTGAATGAGCAGTTCTTC